These T cell receptor beta chains were read from a single sample in a study of blood T cell repertoires in COVID-19. TCRdb's copy holds only in-frame clones and misses some; the assay was immunoSEQ multiplex PCR. The sample consists of 50,000 to 70,000 clones, around 66% of them appearing once. Specimen: PBMCs or T cells enriched from blood (not recorded which). Receptors originate from an older woman who had been exposed to COVID-19. Both conserved end residues are part of each CDR3.

>TRBV7-8
CASSLARQTDEQFF
>TRBV5-1
CATKTGYSNTEAFF
>TRBV28
CASSRQGYYEQYF
>TRBV29-1
CSAEGSGFTDTQYF
>TRBV20-1
CSASMGGRDTGELFF
>TRBV29-1
CSVNGQGSTEQYF
>TRBV9
CASSSQTGQGLRETQYF
>TRBV5-1
CASSLDAASGNTIYF
>TRBV6-5
CASSWRTRSGNTIYF
>TRBV2
CASRERDSWNQPQHF
>TRBV2
CASSLVDSGNTIYF
>TRBV3-1/TRBV3-2
CASSLPGVNPQETQYF
>TRBV7-2
CASSLAWRPATNEKLFF
>TRBV5-1
CASTEDRATDTQYF
>TRBV5-5
CASSATGTVGTDTQYF
>TRBV3-1/TRBV3-2
CASSQAYRDQETQYF
>TRBV7-8
CATGGNYYNEQFF
>TRBV27
CASSYYQGSHTDTQYF
>TRBV18
CASSRSGQGSGNTIYF
>TRBV27
CASSNRGWNSPLHF
>TRBV15
CATSRVPGGDQPQHF
>TRBV29-1
CSVEPGDEAFF